Following are 10 T cell receptor beta chains from one sample sequenced in a study of blood T cell repertoires in COVID-19. Only in-frame clones appear in the TCRdb table, and some are missing; sequencing was by immunoSEQ multiplex PCR. This sample has around 200,000 clones, with around nine tenths found just once. Material for sequencing was PBMCs or T cells enriched from blood (not recorded which). The receptor source for this set is a woman younger than 45 who had been exposed to COVID-19.

This chain joins TRBV4-2 and TRBJ1-6; D is uncertain. Germline-derived CDR1 and CDR2 are LGHNA and YNFKEQ. This CDR3 region has 14 residues. The V end was cut by 1 base, the J end by 7 bases, with 8 bases between. The CDR3 DNA follows: TGTGCCAGCAGCCAAGGAGGGAACAATTCACCCCTCCACTTT. Translation: CASSQGGNNSPLHF.

The genes are TRBV19 and TRBJ1-1; no definite D call. CDR3 length: 12 amino acids. Trimming pared 7 bases from V and 5 bases from J, leaving 11 bases between. In germline, CDR1 is LNHDA, CDR2 SQIVND (reference sequence). The CDR3 region is CASIKERTEAFF. DNA of the CDR3: TGTGCCAGTATCAAGGAGAGAACTGAAGCTTTCTTT.

CDR3 in DNA: TGTGCCAGCAGCCGCAGAGCGGGGGGGATCTCTGGGGCCAACGTCCTGACTTTC. Its translation: CASSRRAGGISGANVLTF. This rearrangement joins TRBV3-1 (or the pseudogene TRBV3-2) to TRBJ2-6; TRBD2 matches at 10 bases. There are 18 residues in the CDR3. The germline V gene has CDR1 LGHDT and CDR2 YNNKEL (reference sequence). J lost 0 bases, V lost 4 bases, and 6 bases had no gene match.

This clone was recorded once. The rearrangement links TRBV30 to TRBJ2-7; a possible D gene is TRBD1 (5 bases). This CDR3 contains 16 residues. Germline lookup yields CDR1 GTSNPN and CDR2 SVGIG (reference sequence). Trimming shortened V by 1 base and J by 1 base, and 17 bases separated the two germline ends. Here the CDR3 DNA reads TGTGCCTGGAGTGGGACCCGGTCAGGGATATCCTACGAGCAGTACTTC. Amino acids: CAWSGTRSGISYEQYF. Complete variable domain (other parts from reference TRBV30 and TRBJ2-7): SQTIHQWPATLVQPVGSPLSLECTVEGTSNPNLYWYRQAAGRGLQLLFYSVGIGQISSEVPQNLSASRPQDRQFILSSKKLLLSDSGFYLCAWSGTRSGISYEQYFGPGTRLTVT.

The chain employs TRBV27 and TRBJ1-6; D is undetermined. This CDR3 spans 18 amino acids. V dropped 0 bases and J dropped 0 bases, with 12 bases sitting between them. Germline values: CDR1 MNHEY, CDR2 SMNVEV (reference sequence). In DNA, the CDR3 is TGTGCCAGCAGTTTATCCGCACCTTTTAGCTCCTATAATTCACCCCTCCACTTT. Encoded protein: CASSLSAPFSSYNSPLHF.

In its sample, this clone was seen a few times. The V and J genes are TRBV27 and TRBJ2-3; 11 bases match TRBD2. Trimming cost V 5 bases and J 1 base; bases outside gene matches: 8. This CDR3 has 17 residues. The germline V gene has CDR1 MNHEY and CDR2 SMNVEV (reference sequence). CDR3 in amino acids: CASSPRLLAGGTDTQYF. In nucleotides, the CDR3 is TGTGCCAGCAGTCCTCGTTTACTAGCGGGGGGCACAGATACGCAGTATTTT.

This chain uses TRBV7-2 with TRBJ1-3; 9 bases line up with TRBD1. The germline V gene encodes CDR1 SGHTA and CDR2 FQGNSA. With 1 base clipped from V and 0 bases from J, the junction kept 4 bases outside the gene matches. This CDR3 is 17 amino acids long. This CDR3 reads CASSLVGQGFSGNTIYF. CDR3 DNA: TGTGCCAGCAGCTTAGTGGGACAGGGCTTCTCTGGAAACACCATATATTTT.

The V call is TRBV19, the J call TRBJ2-3; 11 bases are a match to TRBD1. With V trimmed by 7 bases and J by 6 bases, 9 bases remained unmatched. The germline V gene has CDR1 LNHDA and CDR2 SQIVND (reference sequence). The CDR3 length is 15 residues. CDR3 protein: CASNPGQGASDTQYF. As DNA, the CDR3 is TGTGCCAGTAACCCAGGACAGGGGGCATCGGATACGCAGTATTTT.

This clone appeared once. V usage is TRBV27 and J usage is TRBJ2-7; 10 bases align to TRBD1. The junction had 10 bases not matched to a gene; V was cut back by 5 bases and J by 3 bases. The length of the CDR3 is 16 residues. CDR1 is MNHEY and CDR2 is SMNVEV in the germline V gene (reference sequence). The CDR3 DNA reads TGTGCCAGCAGTCAACTAGGGACAGGGGTTTTCTACGAGCAGTACTTC. This gives the protein CASSQLGTGVFYEQYF.

The J gene is TRBJ2-1, the V gene TRBV4-1; D is unclear. The CDR3 covers 15 residues. From germline, CDR1 is MGHRA and CDR2 YSYEKL. V shed 0 bases and J shed 1 base, with 7 bases lying between them. Here the CDR3 DNA reads TGCGCCAGCAGCCAAGACCCGGTTTCCTACAATGAGCAGTTCTTC. Protein: CASSQDPVSYNEQFF.